The 24 T cell receptor beta chains given below trace back to one sample, sequenced in a study of blood T cell repertoires in COVID-19. Profiled with immunoSEQ multiplex PCR; TCRdb holds only in-frame clones, not every one. Among about 220,000 clones listed, roughly 75% were seen once. The sample comprised peripheral blood. The origin of the receptors is a woman between 70 and 85 years old with acute or convalescent COVID-19.

The chain links TRBV10-3 to TRBJ2-1; 13 bases align to TRBD2. V lost 0 bases, J lost 5 bases, and 7 bases stayed unmatched. The CDR3 consists of 18 residues. CDR1 and CDR2 (germline): ENHRY, SYGVKD. The CDR3 is CAISESTRLAGGHNEQFF. CDR3 sequence (DNA): TGTGCCATCAGTGAGTCGACCCGACTAGCGGGGGGCCACAATGAGCAGTTCTTC.

The J gene is TRBJ2-2, the V gene TRBV7-3; D gene ambiguous. Germline V gene sequence: CDR1 SGHTA, CDR2 FQGTGA. The CDR3 runs to 12 residues. Trimming cost V 5 bases and J 5 bases, with 6 bases left between them. This CDR3 is CASSRRTGELFF. The CDR3 nucleotides are TGTGCCAGCAGCCGCCGGACCGGGGAGCTGTTTTTT.

The V and J genes are TRBV19 and TRBJ1-2; the D is unclear. Germline loops: CDR1 LNHDA, CDR2 SQIVND (reference sequence). Trimming removed 2 bases at V and 0 bases at J, with 13 bases between. This CDR3 spans 16 amino acids. The CDR3 sequence: CASSISGSDPNYGYTF. The CDR3 DNA reads as TGTGCCAGTAGTATATCGGGGTCAGATCCTAACTATGGCTACACCTTC.

The chain has TRBV2 and TRBJ2-5; D not certain. Per the germline V gene, CDR1 is SNHLY and CDR2 is FYNNEI. CDR3 length equals 15 residues. Trimming shortened V by 2 bases and J by 2 bases, and 12 bases separated the two germline ends. The CDR3 DNA reads as TGTGCCAGCAGTGAAATCGGCGGCGGACAAGAGACCCAGTACTTC. It translates to CASSEIGGGQETQYF.

The V call is TRBV6-6, the J call TRBJ2-5, with 8 bases aligning to TRBD2. The germline V gene has CDR1 MNHNY and CDR2 SVGAGI (reference sequence). The CDR3 runs 14 residues. V lost 6 bases and J lost 3; bases outside the gene matches: 6. The CDR3 region is CASSPAAGEETQYF. DNA of the CDR3: TGTGCCAGCAGCCCCGCAGCGGGGGAAGAGACCCAGTACTTC.

The V and J genes are TRBV5-1 and TRBJ2-3, with TRBD2 matching 7 bases. The V segment lost 1 base and the J segment 5 bases; nucleotides outside the gene matches: 10. This CDR3 region has 16 residues. The germline gives CDR1 SGHRS, CDR2 YFSETQ. The CDR3 loop reads CASSLYLTGGGDTQYF. CDR3 bases: TGCGCCAGCAGCTTGTATTTGACGGGGGGTGGAGATACGCAGTATTTT.

The sample holds a few counts of this clone. Other DNA sequences in the same sample also yield this CDR3. The rearrangement uses TRBV24-1 and TRBJ2-3, with a tentative D call TRBD1 (6 bases). The CDR3 loop spans 13 amino acids. The V end lost 5 bases, the J end lost 3 bases, and 8 bases lay between the germline ends. CDR1 and CDR2 from the germline V gene are KGHDR and SFDVKD. The CDR3 bases are TGTGCCACCAGTGGCCAGGGGACAGATACGCAGTATTTT. Protein product: CATSGQGTDTQYF.

The CDR3 nucleotides read TGTGCCAGCAGCCTAAGGGGGACGTTGGAAAAACTGTTTTTT. It translates to CASSLRGTLEKLFF. The V call is TRBV3-1 (or the pseudogene TRBV3-2), the J call TRBJ1-4; TRBD1 is a possible D gene (6 bases). Trimming removed 4 bases at V and 8 bases at J, with 14 bases between. This CDR3 has 14 amino acids. Germline values: CDR1 LGHDT, CDR2 YNNKEL (reference sequence).

V and J are TRBV7-2 and TRBJ1-1; D unclear. Between the trimmed V and J ends, which lost 2 bases and 8 bases, there was a span of 12 bases. Germline CDR1 reads SGHTA; CDR2 reads FQGNSA. The CDR3 spans 13 residues. Here the CDR3 DNA reads TGTGCCAGCAGCTTACTGAGGCAGACCGAAGCTTTCTTT. It encodes CASSLLRQTEAFF.

The rearrangement links TRBV3-1 (or the pseudogene TRBV3-2) to TRBJ1-1; D not resolved. Looked up from germline, CDR1 is LGHDT and CDR2 is YNNKEL (reference sequence). V was pared by 1 base and J by 7 bases, with 4 bases between. This CDR3 region has 11 residues. Here the CDR3 reads CASSQANEAFF. The CDR3 DNA sequence: TGTGCCAGCAGCCAAGCTAATGAAGCTTTCTTT.

The CDR3: CASSAQTAKNIQYF. The CDR3 DNA is TGTGCCAGCAGTGCACAGACAGCCAAAAACATTCAGTACTTC. The V call is TRBV2, the J call TRBJ2-4; no clear D. Trimming took off 4 bases at V and 0 bases at J, with 7 bases between the two ends. This CDR3 has 14 residues. Per germline, CDR1 SNHLY and CDR2 FYNNEI.

The chain combines TRBV2 with TRBJ2-5, with 7 bases aligning to TRBD1. V gave up 6 bases and J gave up 0 bases; unmatched junction bases: 1. The germline gives CDR1 SNHLY, CDR2 FYNNEI. The CDR3 has 13 residues. The CDR3 sequence: CASRTGYQETQYF. The DNA for the CDR3 is TGTGCCAGCAGGACAGGGTACCAAGAGACCCAGTACTTC.

This sequence joins TRBV7-2 and TRBJ2-3; a weak D match, TRBD1 (5 bases). The CDR3 is 15 amino acids. Germline loops: CDR1 SGHTA, CDR2 FQGNSA. V shed 3 bases and J shed 2 bases, with 12 bases lying between them. In DNA form, the CDR3 reads TGTGCCAGCAGCTTCAGGGAAGGGGACACAGATACGCAGTATTTT. Translated, it gives CASSFREGDTDTQYF.

The genes are TRBV7-2 and TRBJ2-2, with TRBD1 matching over 10 bases. The germline V gene has CDR1 SGHTA and CDR2 FQGNSA. The CDR3 contains 16 residues. V shed 5 bases and J 8 bases; nucleotides not matched to a gene: 11. The DNA for the CDR3 is TGTGCCAGCAGCCCCCGGACAGGGGGAAAGTCGGGGGAGCTGTTTTTT. Its translation: CASSPRTGGKSGELFF.

The rearrangement uses TRBV7-3 and TRBJ2-3; D possibly corresponds to TRBD2 (6 bases). Trimming cost V 2 bases and J 0 bases, with 6 bases left between them. This CDR3 region has 14 residues. Germline V lookup: CDR1 SGHTA, CDR2 FQGTGA. DNA for the CDR3: TGTGCCAGCAGCTTAGCGGGAAGCACAGATACGCAGTATTTT. This translates into CASSLAGSTDTQYF.

This chain connects TRBV15 to TRBJ1-2; 9 positions agree with TRBD1. The germline V gene encodes CDR1 LNHNV and CDR2 YYDKDF (reference sequence). The junction had 6 bases not matched to a gene; V was cut back by 0 bases and J by 7 bases. The CDR3 is 15 residues long. The CDR3 is CATSRDQWDRAGYTF. As DNA, the CDR3 is TGTGCCACCAGCAGAGATCAGTGGGACAGGGCTGGCTACACCTTC.

The chain links TRBV6-5 to TRBJ2-5; D possibly corresponds to TRBD2 (5 bases). V shed 4 bases and J shed 4 bases, with 10 bases lying between them. Germline CDR1 is MNHEY and CDR2 is SVGAGI. This CDR3 has 13 residues. CDR3 protein: CASSSYEGETQYF. CDR3 bases: TGTGCCAGCAGTTCCTACGAGGGAGAGACCCAGTACTTC.

V and J are TRBV9 and TRBJ2-1, with no clear D. The CDR3 extends over 14 amino acids. The V end was cut by 0 bases, the J end by 4 bases, with 8 bases between. In germline, CDR1 is SGDLS, CDR2 YYNGEE. In nucleotides, the CDR3 is TGTGCCAGCAGCGTAGCTGGCCAGTACAATGAGCAGTTCTTC. Its protein product is CASSVAGQYNEQFF.

The chain links TRBV21-1 to TRBJ2-5; the table's TRBD1 call for D was not verified on the DNA. TRBV21-1 is classified as a pseudogene. This CDR3 is 20 amino acids long. The CDR3 loop reads CASSKDRDGGRQGRGETQYF. CDR3 nucleotides: TGTGCCAGCAGCAAAGATCGGGACGGGGGTCGACAGGGACGCGGGGAGACCCAGTACTTC.

The DNA of the CDR3 is TGTGCCAGCAGTTCTTCCGGGACTACGCCCCGGGAGCTGTTTTTT. This gives the protein CASSSSGTTPRELFF. The V call is TRBV6-5, the J call TRBJ2-2; 7 bases are a match to TRBD2. V was clipped by 4 bases and J by 9 bases; unmatched bases: 11. This CDR3 is 15 amino acids long. Looked up from germline, CDR1 is MNHEY and CDR2 is SVGAGI.

This clone was observed a single time. The chain is built from TRBV6-5 and TRBJ2-2; 11 bases are shared with TRBD2. The V and J ends lost 4 bases and 6 bases, in that order; junction bases with no gene match: 4. The CDR3 covers 15 residues. Looked up from germline, CDR1 is MNHEY and CDR2 is SVGAGI. The CDR3 DNA reads as TGTGCCAGCAGTTTAGCGGGGGGGCCCGCCGGGGAGCTGTTTTTT. The encoded protein is CASSLAGGPAGELFF.

This chain joins TRBV15 and TRBJ2-3; D possibly corresponds to TRBD2 (7 bases). This CDR3 has 15 amino acids. The V and J ends lost 7 bases and 0 bases respectively, with 14 bases between them. CDR1 is LNHNV and CDR2 is YYDKDF in the germline V gene (reference sequence). The DNA of the CDR3 is TGTGCCACCAAGGCTGGGGGGGCAAGCACAGATACGCAGTATTTT. This encodes CATKAGGASTDTQYF.

This rearrangement joins TRBV20-1 to TRBJ1-1; D unclear. The CDR3 extends over 10 amino acids. Germline CDR1 and CDR2: DFQATT and SNEGSKA (reference sequence). V lost 6 bases, J lost 1 base, and 3 bases lay in between. CDR3 loop: CSAGNTEAFF. CDR3 DNA sequence: TGCAGTGCCGGGAACACTGAAGCTTTCTTT.

This clone was recorded only once. The genes are TRBV7-2 and TRBJ1-6, with a tentative D call TRBD1 (6 bases). The V end was cut by 4 bases, the J end by 9 bases, with 7 bases between. The germline V gene has CDR1 SGHTA and CDR2 FQGNSA. The CDR3 sequence is 12 residues long. DNA of the CDR3: TGTGCCAGCAGCTCCAGGGGTTCACCCCTCCACTTT. It encodes CASSSRGSPLHF.